These 14 T cell receptor beta chains were all obtained from the same sample, sequenced in a study of brain metastases from non-small cell lung cancer. The method was immunoSEQ multiplex PCR; TCRdb's version includes in-frame clones alone and lacks a portion of them. The table has approximately 900 clones, roughly nine tenths seen once. Sequencing was carried out using tumor-adjacent normal tissue. These receptor sequences come from a donor at least 40 years old with non-small cell lung cancer.

The genes are TRBV6-2 or TRBV6-3 and TRBJ2-7, with TRBD2 matching 7 bases. From germline, CDR1 is MNHEY and CDR2 SVGEGT. The CDR3 is 15 amino acids. J lost 3 bases, V lost 6 bases, and 11 bases had no gene match. CDR3 coding DNA: TGTGCCAGCAGCGACTGGGGAGGGGAAGTCTACGAGCAGTACTTC. Protein sequence: CASSDWGGEVYEQYF.

The chain joins TRBV7-2 to TRBJ1-5, with D unclear. The CDR3 runs to 13 residues. Trimming removed 0 bases at V and 9 bases at J, with 9 bases between. Germline CDR1 is SGHTA and CDR2 is FQGNSA. The CDR3 coding sequence is TGTGCCAGCAGCTTAGCCGGGCTCCGGCCCCAGCATTTT. Its translation: CASSLAGLRPQHF.

J is TRBJ2-7 and V is TRBV12-3 or TRBV12-4; TRBD2 is a possible D gene (5 bases). Between the trimmed V and J ends, which lost 6 bases and 4 bases, there was a span of 13 bases. The CDR3 extends over 13 amino acids. The CDR3 region is CASSSPGYYEQYF. In DNA, the CDR3 is TGTGCCAGCAGCTCCCCGGGGTATTACGAGCAGTACTTC.

V and J are TRBV4-1 and TRBJ2-7; 7 nucleotides agree with TRBD1. The CDR3 totals 14 residues. The V gene end was trimmed by 2 bases and the J gene end by 2 bases; junction bases not matched to a gene: 3. Germline assignment: CDR1 MGHRA and CDR2 YSYEKL. The CDR3 loop is CASSQRDSPYEQYF. Here the CDR3 DNA reads TGCGCCAGCAGCCAAAGGGACAGCCCCTACGAGCAGTACTTC.

J is TRBJ2-1 and V is TRBV2; 11 positions match TRBD2. Germline assignment: CDR1 SNHLY and CDR2 FYNNEI. The CDR3 runs to 17 residues. Losses at the gene ends were 5 bases for V and 3 bases for J; bases not matched to a gene: 9. The CDR3 nucleotides are TGTGCCAGCAGTAGAGCTAGCGGGGGGCCGAGCTACAATGAGCAGTTCTTC. This gives the protein CASSRASGGPSYNEQFF.

This chain joins TRBV19 and TRBJ1-4, with TRBD1 identical over 7 bases. Germline trimming cut 6 bases from V and 3 bases from J; bases unmatched to any gene: 4. CDR1 LNHDA and CDR2 SQIVND come from the germline V gene (reference sequence). The CDR3 covers 14 residues. CDR3 DNA sequence: TGTGCCAGTAGCAACGACAGGGCTAATGAAAAACTGTTTTTT. It yields the protein CASSNDRANEKLFF.

The chain uses TRBV9 and TRBJ2-5, with a tentative D call TRBD2 (7 bases). Trimming pared 5 bases from V and 1 base from J, leaving 15 bases between. Germline loops: CDR1 SGDLS, CDR2 YYNGEE. The CDR3 totals 15 residues. CDR3 protein: CASRPGGGAQETQYF. In DNA, the CDR3 is TGTGCCAGCAGACCTGGAGGGGGGGCCCAAGAGACCCAGTACTTC.

The V call is TRBV24-1, the J call TRBJ2-1; TRBD2 matches at 8 bases. With V trimmed by 4 bases and J by 7 bases, 8 bases remained unmatched. Per germline, CDR1 KGHDR and CDR2 SFDVKD. The CDR3 has 15 residues. The CDR3 loop is CATSEFAGGENEQFF. CDR3 sequence (DNA): TGTGCCACCAGTGAATTTGCCGGGGGGGAAAATGAGCAGTTCTTC.

The chain uses TRBV6-2 or TRBV6-3 and TRBJ2-5; unclear D gene. The germline V and J ends were trimmed by 0 bases and 5 bases, with 4 bases remaining between them. The CDR3 is 12 residues long. CDR1 is MNHEY, CDR2 SVGEGT, per germline. CDR3 DNA sequence: TGTGCCAGCAGTTACTCGACTGAGACCCAGTACTTC. This codes for CASSYSTETQYF.

The genes are TRBV27 and TRBJ2-1; either TRBD1 or TRBD2 may fit D (5 bases each). The V and J ends lost 10 bases and 6 bases respectively, with 16 bases between them. The CDR3 is 13 residues long. Germline V gives CDR1 MNHEY, CDR2 SMNVEV (reference sequence). This CDR3 is CATQGGWSNEQFF. Here the CDR3 DNA reads TGTGCCACCCAGGGCGGGTGGAGCAATGAGCAGTTCTTC.

V usage is TRBV6-1 and J usage is TRBJ2-2; D gene unclear. From germline, CDR1 is MNHNS and CDR2 SASEGT. V was cut by 2 bases and J by 4 bases, with 14 bases left in between. The CDR3 has 16 residues. The CDR3 region is CASSEITALSTGELFF. For the CDR3, the DNA is TGTGCCAGCAGTGAAATAACCGCCCTCTCCACCGGGGAGCTGTTTTTT.

This clone turned up a few times. The chain uses TRBV7-2 and TRBJ2-7; D remains unclear. V was trimmed by 4 bases and J by 2 bases, leaving 12 bases between them. Germline CDR1 reads SGHTA; CDR2 reads FQGNSA. CDR3 length: 14 residues. The CDR3 DNA sequence: TGTGCCAGCAGCTCCGGACGGGTTGCCTACGAGCAGTACTTC. Protein product: CASSSGRVAYEQYF.

This chain links TRBV7-9 with TRBJ1-1; perhaps TRBD1 as D (5 bases). V dropped 4 bases and J dropped 8 bases, with 11 bases sitting between them. Germline assignment: CDR1 SEHNR and CDR2 FQNEAQ (reference sequence). This CDR3 comprises 12 residues. The CDR3 here is CASSYFGGEAFF. CDR3 bases: TGTGCCAGCAGCTACTTCGGGGGAGAAGCTTTCTTT.

The CDR3 nucleotides are TGCAGCGTGCGACCGGGACAGGGAACCATATATTTT. Translation: CSVRPGQGTIYF. The genes are TRBV29-1 and TRBJ1-3, with TRBD1 matching 9 bases. The CDR3 sequence is 12 residues long. Trimming removed 6 bases from V and 10 bases from J; junction bases left unmatched: 7. Germline V lookup: CDR1 SQVTM, CDR2 ANQGSEA.